This TCR beta chain derives from a study of regulatory T cells in long-lasting Graves disease. Between the trimmed V and J ends, which lost 6 bases and 9 bases, there was a span of 12 bases. Germline CDR1 MDHEN, CDR2 SYDVKM. CDR3 length: 12 amino acids. Time point specified: persistent/refractory GD, antithyroid drugs over 5 years with positive TRAb. Making the TCR library involved RNA that had been extracted from PBMCs. Arm-PCR with iRepertoire HTBI primers amplified the CDR3 regions for these TCR beta libraries. TCRdb ran MiXCR on the multiplex PCR reads and lists one entry per CDR3 protein. The sample lists a few hundred thousand distinct CDR3 sequences, about 25% occurring once. This clonotype was recorded many times.

Sequencing was performed on peripheral blood mononuclear cells (PBMCs), taken when the disease was refractory, from a patient treated with antithyroid drugs. The sequence was collected from a female donor with Graves disease. This chain connects TRBV28 to TRBJ2-4; perhaps TRBD1 as D (5 bases). This CDR3 reads CASRSDSTIQYF. CDR3 nucleotide sequence: TGTGCCAGCAGATCCGACAGTACCATTCAGTACTTC.